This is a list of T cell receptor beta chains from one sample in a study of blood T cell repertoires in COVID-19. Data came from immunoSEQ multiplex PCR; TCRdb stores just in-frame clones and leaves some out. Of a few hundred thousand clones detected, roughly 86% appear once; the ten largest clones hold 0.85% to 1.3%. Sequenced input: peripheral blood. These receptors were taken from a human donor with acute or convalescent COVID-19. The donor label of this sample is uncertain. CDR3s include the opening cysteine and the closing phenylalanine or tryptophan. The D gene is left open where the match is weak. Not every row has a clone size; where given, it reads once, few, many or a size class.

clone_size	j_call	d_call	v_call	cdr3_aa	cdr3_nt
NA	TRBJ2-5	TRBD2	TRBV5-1	CASSLEASGRAGTQYF	TGCGCCAGCAGCTTGGAGGCTAGCGGGAGGGCCGGGACCCAGTACTTC
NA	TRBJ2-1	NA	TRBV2	CASSDFAGYYNEQFF	TGTGCCAGCAGTGACTTTGCGGGGTACTACAATGAGCAGTTCTTC
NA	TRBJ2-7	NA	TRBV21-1	CASKSYSHYEQYF	TGTGCCAGCAAATCCTACAGCCACTACGAGCAGTACTTC
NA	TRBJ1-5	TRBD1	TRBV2	CASKGQGLANQPQHF	TGTGCCAGCAAGGGACAGGGTTTGGCCAATCAGCCCCAGCATTTT
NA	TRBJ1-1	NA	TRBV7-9	CASSFSGGQPEAFF	TGTGCCAGCAGCTTTAGTGGCGGACAGCCGGAAGCTTTCTTT
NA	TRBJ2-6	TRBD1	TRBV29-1	CSVPGTGTSVLTF	TGCAGCGTTCCGGGGACAGGCACGAGTGTCCTGACTTTC
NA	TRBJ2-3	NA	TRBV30	CAWSSPRTDTQYF	TGTGCCTGGAGCTCTCCGCGAACAGATACGCAGTATTTT
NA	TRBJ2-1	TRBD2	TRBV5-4	CASSEIAGLYNEQFF	TGTGCCAGCAGTGAAATAGCGGGGCTATACAATGAGCAGTTCTTC
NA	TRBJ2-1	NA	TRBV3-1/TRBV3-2	CASSLTSSYNEQFF	TGTGCCAGCAGCCTCACAAGCTCCTACAATGAGCAGTTCTTC
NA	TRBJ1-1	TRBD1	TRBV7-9	CASSQNRGGTEAFF	TGTGCCAGCAGCCAGAACAGGGGAGGCACTGAAGCTTTCTTT
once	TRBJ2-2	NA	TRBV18	CASSRDGGELFF	TGTGCCAGCTCGCGGGATGGCGGGGAGCTGTTTTTT
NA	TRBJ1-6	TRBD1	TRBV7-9	CASSPRTGRPNSPLHF	TGTGCCAGCAGCCCCAGGACAGGGCGGCCAAATTCACCCCTCCACTTT
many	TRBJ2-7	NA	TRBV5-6	CASSADSYEQYF	TGTGCCAGCAGCGCCGACAGCTACGAGCAGTACTTC
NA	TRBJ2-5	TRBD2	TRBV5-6	CASSQTSSETQYF	TGTGCCAGCAGCCAGACTAGCTCGGAGACCCAGTACTTC
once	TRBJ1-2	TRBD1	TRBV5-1	CASSGWTGTNYGYTF	TGCGCCAGCAGCGGATGGACAGGAACTAACTATGGCTACACCTTC
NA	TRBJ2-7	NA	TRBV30	CAWSGSSSYEQYF	TGTGCCTGGAGTGGGTCGAGCTCCTACGAGCAGTACTTC
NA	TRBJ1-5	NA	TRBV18	CASSPDFGGPQHF	TGTGCCAGCTCACCGGATTTCGGGGGGCCCCAGCATTTT
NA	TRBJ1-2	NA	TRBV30	CAWSGGGDYTF	TGTGCCTGGAGTGGAGGGGGGGACTACACCTTC
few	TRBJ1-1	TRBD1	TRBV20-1	CSASGTVNTEAFF	TGCAGTGCTAGTGGGACAGTGAACACTGAAGCTTTCTTT
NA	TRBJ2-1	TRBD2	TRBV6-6	CASSYSSGVINEQFF	TGTGCCAGCAGTTATTCTAGCGGGGTTATCAATGAGCAGTTCTTC
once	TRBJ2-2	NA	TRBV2	CASSEKGTGELFF	TGTGCCAGCAGTGAGAAGGGGACCGGGGAGCTGTTTTTT
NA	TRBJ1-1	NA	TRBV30	CAWRVAGNTEAFF	TGTGCCTGGAGGGTCGCAGGGAACACTGAAGCTTTCTTT
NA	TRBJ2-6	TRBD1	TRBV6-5	CASSRTGAGANVLTF	TGTGCCAGCAGTCGGACAGGCGCTGGGGCCAACGTCCTGACTTTC
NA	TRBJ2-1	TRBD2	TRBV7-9	CASSSNLAGSSYNEQFF	TGTGCCAGCAGCTCCAATTTAGCGGGAAGCTCCTACAATGAGCAGTTCTTC
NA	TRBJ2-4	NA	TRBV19	CASKLSGDQKNIQYF	TGTGCCAGTAAGCTTTCGGGGGACCAAAAAAACATTCAGTACTTC
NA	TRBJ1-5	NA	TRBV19	CASSILAGNQPQHF	TGTGCCAGTAGTATTTTGGCAGGGAATCAGCCCCAGCATTTT
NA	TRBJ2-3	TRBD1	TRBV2	CASRLDRVVTDTQYF	TGTGCCAGCAGACTGGACAGGGTGGTCACAGATACGCAGTATTTT
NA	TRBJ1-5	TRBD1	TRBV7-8	CASSLGGTGGRQPQHF	TGTGCCAGCAGCTTAGGAGGGACAGGGGGACGTCAGCCCCAGCATTTT
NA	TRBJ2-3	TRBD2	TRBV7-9	CASSLGLAGTDTQYF	TGTGCCAGCAGCTTAGGACTAGCGGGGACAGATACGCAGTATTTT
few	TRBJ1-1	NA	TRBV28	CASSFPGMRTEAFF	TGTGCCAGCAGTTTTCCGGGGATGAGGACTGAAGCTTTCTTT
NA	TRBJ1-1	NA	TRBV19	CASSEGRGLNTEAFF	TGTGCCAGTAGCGAAGGCCGGGGGTTGAACACTGAAGCTTTCTTT
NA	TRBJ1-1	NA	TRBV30	CAWSGEWSDAFF	TGTGCCTGGAGTGGGGAGTGGAGCGACGCTTTCTTT
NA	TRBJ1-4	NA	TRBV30	CAWSTPARVVF	TGTGCCTGGAGTACCCCTGCCAGGGTTGTTTTT
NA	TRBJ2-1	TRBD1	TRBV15	CATSRFGQEGSYNEQFF	TGTGCCACCAGCAGATTCGGACAGGAAGGCTCCTACAATGAGCAGTTCTTC
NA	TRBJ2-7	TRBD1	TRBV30	CAWTQGARPYYEQYF	TGTGCCTGGACCCAGGGGGCGCGGCCCTACTACGAGCAGTACTTC
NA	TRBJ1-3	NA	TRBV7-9	CASSGRQGYGNTIYF	TGTGCCAGCAGCGGCCGTCAGGGGTATGGAAACACCATATATTTT
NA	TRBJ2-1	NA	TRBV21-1	CASTKARGQDWNEQFF	TGTGCCAGCACCAAAGCTCGAGGACAGGATTGGAATGAGCAGTTCTTC
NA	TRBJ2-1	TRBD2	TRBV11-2	CASSLSAGTSGKDNEQFF	TGTGCCAGCAGCTTGTCCGCCGGGACTAGCGGAAAAGACAATGAGCAGTTCTTC
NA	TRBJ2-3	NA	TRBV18	CASSPQRSPGDTQYF	TGTGCCAGCTCACCCCAGCGGAGTCCGGGAGATACGCAGTATTTT
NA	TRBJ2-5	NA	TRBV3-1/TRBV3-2	CASSQVASVGATQYF	TGTGCCAGCAGCCAAGTGGCTAGTGTCGGCGCGACCCAGTACTTC
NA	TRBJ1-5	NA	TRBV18	CASSPPDIRNQPQHF	TGTGCCAGCTCACCACCGGACATTCGCAATCAGCCCCAGCATTTT
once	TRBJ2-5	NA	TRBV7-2	CASSLGPAQETQYF	TGTGCCAGCAGCTTAGGTCCAGCGCAAGAGACCCAGTACTTC
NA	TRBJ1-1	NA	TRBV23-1	CASILQRVVTEAFF	TGCGCCAGCATTCTTCAGAGGGTTGTCACTGAAGCTTTCTTT
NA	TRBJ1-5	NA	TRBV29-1	CSVAEYSNQPQHF	TGCAGCGTTGCAGAATATAGCAATCAGCCCCAGCATTTT
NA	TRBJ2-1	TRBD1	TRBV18	CASSQDRASHNEQFF	TGTGCCAGCTCACAGGACAGGGCCTCCCACAATGAGCAGTTCTTC
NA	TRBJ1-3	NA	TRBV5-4	CASSSRDNPRRTIYF	TGTGCCAGCAGCTCCCGGGACAACCCTCGGAGGACCATATATTTT
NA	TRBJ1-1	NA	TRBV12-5	CASGRLPRGDTEAFF	TGTGCTAGTGGCCGCCTGCCCAGGGGTGACACTGAAGCTTTCTTT
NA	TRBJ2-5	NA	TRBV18	CASSSRTQETQYF	TGTGCCAGCTCATCGCGGACACAAGAGACCCAGTACTTC
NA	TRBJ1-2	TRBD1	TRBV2	CASRGQGDLVGYTF	TGTGCCAGCAGGGGACAGGGAGACCTTGTCGGCTACACCTTC
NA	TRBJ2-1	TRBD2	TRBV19	CASSLRLAGGPSAGNEQFF	TGTGCCAGTAGTCTCCGACTAGCGGGGGGGCCTAGTGCGGGGAATGAGCAGTTCTTC
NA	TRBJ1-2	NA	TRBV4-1	CASSPEGAIDYGYTF	TGCGCCAGCAGCCCCGAGGGTGCTATCGACTATGGCTACACCTTC
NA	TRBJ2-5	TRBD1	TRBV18	CASRPGQGGETQYF	TGTGCCAGCAGACCGGGACAGGGAGGGGAGACCCAGTACTTC
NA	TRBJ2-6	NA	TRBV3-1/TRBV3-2	CASSHRAGANVLTF	TGTGCCAGCAGCCACAGGGCTGGGGCCAACGTCCTGACTTTC
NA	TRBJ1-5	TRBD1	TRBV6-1	CASSDNPGTGTNQPQHF	TGTGCCAGCAGTGACAACCCGGGGACAGGGACAAATCAGCCCCAGCATTTT